This T cell receptor beta chain was sequenced during a study of T cell responses to AZD1222 COVID-19 vaccine. The table came from immunoSEQ multiplex PCR; TCRdb's copy has only in-frame clones and leaves some out. The table includes 150,000 to 200,000 clones, approximately 94% detected once. This clone was seen just once. Here the sequenced sample was peripheral blood, taken 28 days after the second AZD1222 dose. The TCR sequence derives from an adult who received the AZD1222 COVID-19 vaccine.

The CDR3 bases are TGCGCCAGCAGCTTTTTTACAGGCCCTAATGAAAAACTGTTTTTT. This sequence encodes CASSFFTGPNEKLFF. V and J are TRBV5-1 and TRBJ1-4; maybe TRBD1 (5 bases). The CDR3 covers 15 residues. V shed 2 bases and J shed 3 bases, with 11 bases lying between them. Germline-derived CDR1 and CDR2 are SGHRS and YFSETQ.